This T cell receptor beta chain was found in a study of regulatory T cells in long-lasting Graves disease (dated by TCRdb to the early 2020s). Study-level background: Newly diagnosed Graves' disease patients had taken antithyroid drugs for less than 3 months. TCR sequencing covered some 13 persistent and around 20 newly diagnosed Graves' disease patients, about 35 samples in total. Peripheral blood TCR sequencing and RNA sequencing compared persistent Graves' disease patients with newly diagnosed Graves' disease patients. The study was conducted in China and was registered as a clinical trial.

This clonotype was counted between two and nine times. The antigen it recognizes is unknown. No much larger clone is present one base from it, and per-base qualities are unavailable. What this sample's time point label stands for: newly diagnosed GD, antithyroid drugs for less than 3 months. For both TCR sequencing and RNA sequencing, RNA was extracted from PBMCs using TRIzol. The diagnosis of Graves' disease followed American Thyroid Association guidelines. Patients were recruited from an endocrinology department in Xi'an, China. From each patient, about 8.9 milliliters of peripheral blood was collected into an EDTA anticoagulant tube. Ficoll Paque Plus density gradient separation was used to isolate PBMCs, and no further T cell sorting was done. RNA quality was checked with an Agilent 2100 Bioanalyzer and agarose gel, and concentration with a NanoDrop 2000. CDR1 LNHDA and CDR2 SQIVND were looked up in the germline V gene (reference sequence). Trimming takes 6 bases off V and 6 bases off J; junction bases not matched to a gene: 6. Including the terminal cysteine and phenylalanine, the CDR3 comprises 15 residues. Of the read, only the CDR3 DNA is kept; its 45 bases are in frame from base 1.

Here is what the overall study found, with its caveats: The authors noted that the small sample size was a limitation that may lower accuracy. Persistent Graves' disease patients showed lower TCR Shannon entropy and fewer highly expanded clones than newly diagnosed patients, suggesting clonal expansion. Sequencing and analysis were limited to the TCR beta chain. Patients with persistent disease shared more public clonotypes (approximately 2,500) than newly diagnosed patients did (approximately 970). Persistent disease showed preferential use of TRBV28, TRBJ1-2 and TRBJ2-5, whereas newly diagnosed disease favored TRBV20-1 and TRBJ2-1. Peripheral blood alone was examined, since thyroid tissue, which constituted the primary lesion, could not be accessed.

Library creation used multiplex PCR. TCRdb lists the instrument as Illumina HiSeq 4000. To build TCR beta libraries, CDR3 regions were amplified by Arm-PCR using iRepertoire HTBI primers. PCR products were gel purified before sequencing. The authors' analysis ran thus. Gene usage analysis of CDR3 amino acid clonotypes used the 55 to 65 TRBV and 14 TRBJ segments found across samples. COPE and FqMerger were used to merge filtered high-quality paired reads into contigs. Contigs were aligned with BLAST to IMGT TRBV, TRBD and TRBJ reference genes, and CDR3 was defined per IMGT. Any clonotype with a frequency above 0.1% was classified as a highly expanded clone. Shannon entropy was used to measure repertoire diversity, and the Gini coefficient was used to measure V-J evenness. Clonotypes shared by more than one individual were considered public. Through fastp at Q25 and MiXCR, TCRdb rebuilt clones from the public reads, retaining in-frame beta chains. Identical CDR3 protein sequences are pooled into one entry, listed with their most common genes and DNA. TCRdb's processing, not the authors', yielded these V and J calls. For this sample there are some 500,000 distinct CDR3 sequences; roughly 14% appear just once. The top ten constitute roughly 10% of the sample.

The sample was also linked to a second study, of T cells in Graves' hyperthyroidism and ophthalmopathy. The second paper further reports: A patient counted as having stable Graves' hyperthyroidism if no progression to ophthalmopathy occurred over 18 months of follow-up. Hyperthyroidism patients were newly diagnosed, with disease duration under 2 months, and aged 18 to 65 years. Exclusion was applied to patients with uncontrolled infections, other autoimmune diseases, pregnancy or lactation. Diagnoses were based on clinical symptoms, serum thyroxine and TRAb, thyroid ultrasound and orbital computed tomography. The first round of RT-PCR for the TCR CDR3 was performed with the HTBI primer set and the Qiagen OneStep RT-PCR kit. Most expanded thyroid clonotypes (frequency above 0.001) were also detected in blood, a finding suggesting that blood repertoires may reflect thyroid immune responses. A 13 V-J signature model separated ophthalmopathy from stable hyperthyroidism, with roughly 88% sensitivity and just under 84% specificity in cross-validation and 80%/75% in testing. In validation, progression to ophthalmopathy was predicted by the model with 65% to 71% sensitivity and roughly 72% specificity, a median of approximately 6.5 months before onset. To identify TCR V-J signatures that set the groups apart, the researchers used a discovery cohort of 100 patients, made up of roughly 40 with Graves' ophthalmopathy and some 58 with stable Graves' hyperthyroidism. Prospective prediction of ophthalmopathy was tested in an independent validation cohort of fewer than 20 hyperthyroidism patients and some 17 patients who later progressed to ophthalmopathy. For training and testing, the 80 to 100 patients in the discovery cohort were randomly divided in a 7:3 ratio. In addition, the study compared T-cell repertoires in thyroid tissue and in blood from a handful of Graves' hyperthyroidism patients. Following sampling, methimazole starting at 30 mg daily was given to hyperthyroidism patients, and high-dose intravenous methylprednisolone was given to ophthalmopathy patients. The libraries were constructed in a second round of multiplex PCR and then size-selected and purified. The libraries were sequenced on an Illumina HiSeq2000 using paired-end 100 bp reads. SOAPnuke was used to process the raw data, throwing out any read that contained adapters or uncalled bases, had a mean Phred below 15, or lacked an exact constant-primer or identifier match. COPE v1.2.5 was used to merge the high-quality paired reads, and each unique nucleotide sequence was defined as a clonotype. MiTCR v1.1 was used to align the clonotypes against IMGT TRBV, TRBD and TRBJ reference segments. The analysis was restricted to V-J combinations with a frequency above 0.0001, which together covered about 99% of the repertoires. A TCS score was defined as the ratio of F50 (clonal expansion) to E x V (chaos), with BLOSUM62-based TCRdist applied between CDR3 peptides within each V-J. Welch's t-statistics and random forest reduced around 550 V-J features to 13, which were used in a naive Bayes classifier (R e1071). Sample size was not statistically predetermined, and investigators were not blinded to group allocation. TCR Vbeta CDR3 sequencing of 140 or so peripheral blood samples (around 45 ophthalmopathy, 70 to 85 hyperthyroidism and some 17 progressor patients) is reported in the paper.

This TCR came from a man aged 30 to 39 with Graves disease. Donor details come from another sample of the same person, matched by shared clones. Material: peripheral blood mononuclear cells (PBMCs), obtained at new diagnosis, from a patient treated with antithyroid drugs. The rearranged segments are TRBV19 and TRBJ2-1; 12 bases in the junction line up with TRBD2. The CDR3 corresponds to CASRPLAGGSNEQFF. The DNA sequence is TGTGCCAGTAGACCACTAGCGGGAGGCTCCAATGAGCAGTTCTTC.